The 16 T cell receptor beta chains presented below share a single source sample, sequenced in a study of T cells in Graves' hyperthyroidism and ophthalmopathy. Amplification of TCR beta CDR3 regions was performed using RNA transcripts as template. TCR CDR3 regions were first amplified by RT-PCR with HTBI primers. From the multiplex PCR reads, TCRdb called clonotypes with MiXCR, one entry per CDR3 protein. The sample yields over 150,000 distinct CDR3 sequences, approximately 16% seen once. The specimen was blood. These receptors all stem from a woman in her forties or fifties with Graves' hyperthyroidism.

The rearrangement joins TRBV5-8 to TRBJ2-1; possibly TRBD2 for D (5 bases). CDR3 length equals 12 residues. Deletions cut 4 bases from V and 10 bases from J, with 12 bases between. The germline CDR1 and CDR2 sequences are SGHTS and YDEGEE. CDR3: CASSRTTGEQFF. The CDR3 nucleotides read TGTGCCAGCAGCCGGACGACGGGGGAGCAGTTCTTC.

In regard to this clonotype: Since a much larger clone is just one base distant, this may be a read error. The chain combines TRBV13 with TRBJ2-1; a possible D gene is TRBD2 (5 bases). The CDR3 contains 11 residues. Per the germline V gene, CDR1 is PRHDT and CDR2 is FYEKMQ (reference sequence). Between the trimmed V and J ends, which lost 10 bases and 8 bases, there was a span of 12 bases. The CDR3 nucleotides read TGTGCCAACAGTGCGCGGGATGAGCAGTTCTTC. This codes for CANSARDEQFF.

This clonotype was observed many times. The rearrangement uses TRBV11-3 and TRBJ2-3; D is possibly TRBD1 or TRBD2 (6 bases each). V lost 5 bases and J lost 6, with 15 bases in between. Germline assignment: CDR1 SGHNT and CDR2 YENEEA. This CDR3 has 14 residues. CDR3 sequence: CASSRGRGGDTQYF. In nucleotides, the CDR3 is TGTGCCAGCAGCCGGGGAAGAGGGGGGGATACGCAGTATTTT. Together with reference TRBV11-3 and TRBJ2-3, the CDR3 gives the full variable domain: EAGVVQSPRYKIIEKKQPVAFWCNPISGHNTLYWYLQNLGQGPELLIRYENEEAVDDSQLPKDRFSAERLKGVDSTLKIQPAELGDSAVYLCASSRGRGGDTQYFGPGTRLTVL.

This clonotype was counted many times. V is TRBV11-2 and J is TRBJ2-1; 7 nucleotides align to TRBD2. CDR1 SGHAT and CDR2 FQNNGV come from the germline V gene. The CDR3 is made up of 15 amino acids. Unmatched junction bases numbered 11, after V lost 5 bases and J lost 7 bases. The CDR3 nucleotides are TGTGCCAGCAGCCCCGCGGCAGCGGGGCGTAATGAGCAGTTCTTC. This codes for CASSPAAAGRNEQFF.

There are many counts of this clonotype. V usage is TRBV6-2 or TRBV6-3 and J usage is TRBJ1-5; D call uncertain. Trimming left V 10 bases short and J 2 bases short, with 12 bases between. The CDR3 has 13 amino acids. Germline CDR1 and CDR2: MNHEY and SVGEGT. The CDR3 is CATRGGGNQPQHF. The CDR3 DNA follows: TGTGCCACCAGAGGTGGGGGCAATCAGCCCCAGCATTTT.

The chain recombines TRBV28 with TRBJ1-5; no clear D gene. CDR3 size: 14 residues. Germline CDR1 is MDHEN and CDR2 is SYDVKM. Trimming left V 3 bases short and J 7 bases short, with 13 bases between. CDR3 DNA: TGTGCCAGCAGTTTGGGGATCGGCAGGCAGCCCCAGCATTTT. It codes for CASSLGIGRQPQHF.

With respect to this clonotype: Given a much more abundant clone one base away, this may be a read error. This rearrangement joins TRBV30 to TRBJ2-7, with 10 bases fitting TRBD2. Germline-derived CDR1 and CDR2 are GTSNPN and SVGIG (reference sequence). The CDR3 is 14 residues long. Trimming cost V 6 bases and J 4 bases; bases outside gene matches: 9. The CDR3 is CACLASGSKYEQYF. The CDR3, as DNA: TGTGCCTGCCTTGCTAGCGGGAGTAAGTACGAGCAGTACTTC.

The sample holds many counts of this clonotype. The CDR3 protein is CASSLDPSASSYNEQFF. The CDR3 DNA reads as TGTGCCAGCAGTTTAGACCCTAGCGCAAGCTCCTACAATGAGCAGTTCTTC. The V call is TRBV12-3 or TRBV12-4, the J call TRBJ2-1, with TRBD2 as a possible D gene (6 bases). Between the trimmed V and J ends, which lost 1 base and 0 bases, there was a span of 13 bases. The CDR3 sequence is 17 residues long.

The chain recombines TRBV30 with TRBJ1-1; no reliable D call. Trimming removed 1 base from V and 0 bases from J, with 6 bases in between. Germline V CDR1 and CDR2: GTSNPN, SVGIG (reference sequence). The CDR3 is 13 residues long. CDR3 region: CAWSGRLNTEAFF. CDR3 bases: TGTGCCTGGAGTGGGCGACTGAACACTGAAGCTTTCTTT.

At least ten counts were recorded for this clonotype. The chain recombines TRBV4-1 with TRBJ2-1; 10 bases line up with TRBD2. This CDR3 has 17 residues. V gave up 0 bases and J gave up 0 bases; unmatched junction bases: 2. The germline gives CDR1 MGHRA, CDR2 YSYEKL. The CDR3 reads CASSQDPSGSSYNEQFF. In nucleotides, the CDR3 is TGCGCCAGCAGCCAAGATCCTAGCGGGAGCTCCTACAATGAGCAGTTCTTC.

This clonotype has more than one count but fewer than ten. The V and J genes are TRBV7-6 and TRBJ2-7; D is undetermined. This CDR3 has 13 residues. The ends were cut back, 5 bases at V and 3 bases at J, with 11 bases in the middle. Germline V gene data show CDR1 as SGHVS and CDR2 as FNYEAQ. The CDR3 protein is CASSPRTIYEQYF. As DNA, the CDR3 is TGTGCCAGCAGCCCAAGGACGATCTACGAGCAGTACTTC.

This chain uses TRBV10-3 with TRBJ2-7, with D hard to call. CDR1 is ENHRY and CDR2 is SYGVKD in the germline V gene. Trimming pared 0 bases from V and 4 bases from J, leaving 10 bases between. The CDR3 length is 14 residues. In DNA, the CDR3 is TGTGCCATCAGTGAGTCTCGGCAGACGTACGAGCAGTACTTC. It is translated as CAISESRQTYEQYF.

This chain uses TRBV19 with TRBJ1-1; D remains unclear. This CDR3 is built from 16 residues. The V end lost 6 bases, the J end lost 0 bases, and 17 bases lay between the germline ends. Germline CDR1 is LNHDA and CDR2 is SQIVND (reference sequence). CDR3 bases: TGTGCCAGTAGCCGGGCCTACACAGATATGAACACTGAAGCTTTCTTT. Translated, it gives CASSRAYTDMNTEAFF. Filled out from reference TRBV19 and TRBJ1-1, the complete variable domain reads DGGITQSPKYLFRKEGQNVTLSCEQNLNHDAMYWYRQDPGQGLRLIYYSQIVNDFQKGDIAEGYSVSREKKESFPLTVTSAQKNPTAFYLCASSRAYTDMNTEAFFGQGTRLTVV.

This clonotype was observed at least ten times. This sequence joins TRBV20-1 and TRBJ2-4, with D possibly TRBD1 on 5 matching bases. This CDR3 contains 17 residues. The germline V gene encodes CDR1 DFQATT and CDR2 SNEGSKA (reference sequence). V was cut by 4 bases and J by 0 bases, with 19 bases left in between. Here the CDR3 reads CSAIPTDIILAKNIQYF. For the CDR3, the DNA is TGCAGTGCTATTCCGACAGACATCATACTAGCCAAAAACATTCAGTACTTC.

This clonotype was recorded many times. The chain combines TRBV7-2 with TRBJ2-3, with 14 bases lining up with TRBD2. CDR1 and CDR2 (germline): SGHTA, FQGNSA. This CDR3 comprises 19 residues. V gave up 5 bases and J gave up 4 bases; unmatched junction bases: 14. The chain's CDR3 is CASSLRTGTSGSRSDTQYF. CDR3 sequence (DNA): TGTGCCAGCAGCCTCCGGACCGGGACTAGCGGGAGTCGGTCAGATACGCAGTATTTT.

This clonotype was picked up many times. The chain is built from TRBV6-1 and TRBJ2-7, with TRBD1 matching 10 bases. The CDR3 is 13 amino acids. The germline gives CDR1 MNHNS, CDR2 SASEGT. V trimming: 10 bases; J trimming: 3 bases; junction bases outside the gene matches: 6. CDR3 region: CATPGQGFYEQYF. CDR3 DNA sequence: TGTGCCACGCCGGGACAGGGGTTCTACGAGCAGTACTTC.